The rows below give T cell receptor beta chains drawn from one sample of a study of tumor-infiltrating lymphocytes in primary liver carcinoma. TCRdb re-called the multiplex PCR reads through MiXCR, storing one row per CDR3 protein. The data show hundreds of thousands of distinct CDR3 sequences, almost 60% seen once. Sequenced: peripheral blood. These receptor sequences come from a woman aged 30 to 39 with primary liver carcinoma and hepatitis B virus infection. The conserved cysteine and the conserved F or W are not part of the CDR3 here. Each record gives: V gene, clone size, J gene, CDR3 protein. Size tells how often a clone was seen (once, few, many) or the class of an expanded clone, and some rows leave it out.

>TRBV6-2/TRBV6-3|many|TRBJ1-2
ASSNTYRGTDYGYT
>TRBV6-5|many|TRBJ2-3
ASSIFQGDTDTQY
>TRBV29-1|-|TRBJ2-1
SVEGGLGAGVLGGNGQF
>TRBV11-3|-|TRBJ2-3
ASSANLLGKQY
>TRBV6-1|many|TRBJ2-4
ASRVRGPVRNIQY
>TRBV11-2|many|TRBJ2-7
ASSLPGYEQY
>TRBV6-5|-|TRBJ1-6
ASKMGDSPLH
>TRBV29-1|many|TRBJ2-3
SVDTGTSTDTQY
>TRBV29-1|-|TRBJ2-5
SVASWTGETQY
>TRBV4-3|few|TRBJ2-7
AGSQDIHSLPYEQY
>TRBV12-3/TRBV12-4|-|TRBJ2-3
ASSLTFWTSGSTADTQY
>TRBV28|-|TRBJ2-5
ASSLRATQETQY
>TRBV6-1|-|TRBJ2-7
ANSGGGAYKQY
>TRBV5-5|few|TRBJ1-2
ASSSVSYGYT
>TRBV12-3/TRBV12-4|few|TRBJ2-1
ASSLVTSGSIEQF
>TRBV4-3|many|TRBJ1-6
ASSQARYSPLH
>TRBV11-3|-|TRBJ2-7
ASSRSSGRGEQY
>TRBV4-3|-|TRBJ2-4
ASSLAREVRSKIIQY
>TRBV4-3|-|TRBJ2-2
ASSQAITGLAGSNTGELF
>TRBV5-4|-|TRBJ2-1
ASKKAELAGGGQF
>TRBV4-1|-|TRBJ1-3
ASSQEIGFLLYSGNTIY
>TRBV4-1|-|TRBJ1-1
ANSPRSGRREAF
>TRBV6-2/TRBV6-3|-|TRBJ2-1
ASPGLARMYNEQF
>TRBV24-1|-|TRBJ2-1
ATSILGDEQF
>TRBV4-3|-|TRBJ2-1
ASSQAPLSGGGGNEQF
>TRBV29-1|many|TRBJ2-6
SVRGVFSGANVLT
>TRBV6-2/TRBV6-3|-|TRBJ2-3
ASSSNRLPSDTQY
>TRBV2|once|TRBJ2-5
ASSEFSYGRGRETQY
>TRBV6-5|-|TRBJ2-5
ASSSGLDFVTQY
>TRBV28|-|TRBJ2-3
ATMVDTQY
>TRBV12-3/TRBV12-4|few|TRBJ2-3
ASSLAGGQDTQY
>TRBV7-8|few|TRBJ2-7
ASSLVAGPSNYEQY
>TRBV7-8|-|TRBJ2-7
TSSLNRDFSYEQY
>TRBV6-6|-|TRBJ2-3
ANRFGDRFTDMQY
>TRBV5-6|-|TRBJ2-2
ASSFLGSFGELF
>TRBV7-8|many|TRBJ2-7
ASSLGTGYEQY
>TRBV11-2|few|TRBJ2-7
ASRHGETEVDEQY
>TRBV5-4|-|TRBJ2-7
ASSSPGGGHSRYYEQY
>TRBV7-9|-|TRBJ2-3
ASSFFTKADTQY
>TRBV11-2|-|TRBJ2-3
TSAIESLAGQY
>TRBV11-2|-|TRBJ2-7
ASSSVCRGYEQY